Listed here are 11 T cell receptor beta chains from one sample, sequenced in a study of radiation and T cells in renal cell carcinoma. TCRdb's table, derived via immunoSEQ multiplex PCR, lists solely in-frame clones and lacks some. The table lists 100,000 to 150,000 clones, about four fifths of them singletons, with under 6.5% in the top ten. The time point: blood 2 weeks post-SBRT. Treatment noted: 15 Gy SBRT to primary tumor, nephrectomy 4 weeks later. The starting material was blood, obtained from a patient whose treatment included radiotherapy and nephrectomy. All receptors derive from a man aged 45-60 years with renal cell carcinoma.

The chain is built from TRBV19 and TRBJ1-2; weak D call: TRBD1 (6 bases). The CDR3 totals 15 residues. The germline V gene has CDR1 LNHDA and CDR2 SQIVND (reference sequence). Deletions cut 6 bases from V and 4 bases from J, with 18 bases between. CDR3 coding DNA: TGTGCCAGTAGCCGCCAAAGGGGGGGAAGCTATGGCTACACCTTC. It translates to CASSRQRGGSYGYTF.

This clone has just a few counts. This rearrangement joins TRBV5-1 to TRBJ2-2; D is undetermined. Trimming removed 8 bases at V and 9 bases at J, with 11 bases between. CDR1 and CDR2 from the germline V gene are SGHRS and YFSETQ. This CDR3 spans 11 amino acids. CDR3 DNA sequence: TGCGCCAGTCGTATTGGCCGGGAGCTGTTTTTT. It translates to CASRIGRELFF.

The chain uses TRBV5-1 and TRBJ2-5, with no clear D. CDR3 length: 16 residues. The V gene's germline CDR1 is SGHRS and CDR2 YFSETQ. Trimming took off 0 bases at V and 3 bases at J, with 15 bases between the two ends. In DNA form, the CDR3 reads TGCGCCAGCAGCTTGGGGCAGTATACCAAAGAAGAGACCCAGTACTTC. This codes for CASSLGQYTKEETQYF.

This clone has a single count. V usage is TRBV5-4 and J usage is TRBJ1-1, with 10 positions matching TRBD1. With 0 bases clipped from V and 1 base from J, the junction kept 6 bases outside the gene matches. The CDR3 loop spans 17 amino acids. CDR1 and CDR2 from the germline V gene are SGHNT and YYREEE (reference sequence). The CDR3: CASSLAGTGVGNTEAFF. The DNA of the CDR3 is TGTGCCAGCAGCTTGGCCGGGACAGGGGTGGGGAACACTGAAGCTTTCTTT.

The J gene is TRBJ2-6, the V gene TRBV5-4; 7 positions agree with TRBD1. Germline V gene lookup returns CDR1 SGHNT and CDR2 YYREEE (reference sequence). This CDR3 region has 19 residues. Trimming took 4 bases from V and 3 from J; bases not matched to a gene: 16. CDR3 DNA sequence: TGTGCCAGCAGCCCCGGGCAGTATAGGGGGCCGGTTGGGGCCAACGTCCTGACTTTC. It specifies CASSPGQYRGPVGANVLTF.

The CDR3 DNA reads as TGTGCCTGGAGTGTACCCGGGACGGTGAACACTGAAGCTTTCTTT. It yields the protein CAWSVPGTVNTEAFF. This chain links TRBV30 with TRBJ1-1; TRBD1 is a possible D gene (5 bases). Germline lookup yields CDR1 GTSNPN and CDR2 SVGIG (reference sequence). V lost 0 bases and J 0 bases, leaving 11 bases between the germline ends. The CDR3 runs to 15 residues.

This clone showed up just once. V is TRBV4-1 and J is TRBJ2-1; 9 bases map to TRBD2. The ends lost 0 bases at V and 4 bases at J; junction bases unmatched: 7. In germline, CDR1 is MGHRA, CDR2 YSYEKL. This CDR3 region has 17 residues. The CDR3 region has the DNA TGCGCCAGCAGCCAAGATTCGGCGGGAGGGCCGTACAATGAGCAGTTCTTC. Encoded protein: CASSQDSAGGPYNEQFF.

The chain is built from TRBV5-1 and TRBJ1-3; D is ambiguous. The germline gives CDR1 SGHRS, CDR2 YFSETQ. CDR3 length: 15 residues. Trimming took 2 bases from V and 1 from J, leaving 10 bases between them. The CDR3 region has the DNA TGCGCCAGCAGCTTTGGGAAGGGTTCTGGAAACACCATATATTTT. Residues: CASSFGKGSGNTIYF. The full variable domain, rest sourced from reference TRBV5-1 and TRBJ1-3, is KAGVTQTPRYLIKTRGQQVTLSCSPISGHRSVSWYQQTPGQGLQFLFEYFSETQRNKGNFPGRFSGRQFSNSRSEMNVSTLELGDSALYLCASSFGKGSGNTIYFGEGSWLTVV.

CDR3 region: CASSLVGTGSSGELFF. CDR3 coding DNA: TGCGCCAGCAGCTTGGTGGGGACAGGGTCGTCCGGGGAGCTGTTTTTT. The rearrangement joins TRBV5-1 to TRBJ2-2, with 9 nucleotides matching TRBD1. V gave up 0 bases and J gave up 6 bases; unmatched junction bases: 6. The V gene's germline CDR1 is SGHRS and CDR2 YFSETQ. The CDR3 is 16 amino acids. The whole variable domain, remainder taken from reference TRBV5-1 and TRBJ2-2, is KAGVTQTPRYLIKTRGQQVTLSCSPISGHRSVSWYQQTPGQGLQFLFEYFSETQRNKGNFPGRFSGRQFSNSRSEMNVSTLELGDSALYLCASSLVGTGSSGELFFGEGSRLTVL.

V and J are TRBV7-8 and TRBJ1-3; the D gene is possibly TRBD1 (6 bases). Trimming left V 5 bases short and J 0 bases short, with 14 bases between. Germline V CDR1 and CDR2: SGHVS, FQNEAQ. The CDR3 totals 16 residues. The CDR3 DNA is TGTGCCAGCAGCCGAGCGGACAGAGGCTCTGGAAACACCATATATTTT. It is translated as CASSRADRGSGNTIYF.

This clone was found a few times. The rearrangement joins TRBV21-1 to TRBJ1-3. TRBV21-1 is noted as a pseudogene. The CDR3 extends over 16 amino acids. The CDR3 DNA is TGTGCCAGCAGCAAAGATAGGGTAATCTCTGGAAACACCATATATTTT. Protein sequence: CASSKDRVISGNTIYF.